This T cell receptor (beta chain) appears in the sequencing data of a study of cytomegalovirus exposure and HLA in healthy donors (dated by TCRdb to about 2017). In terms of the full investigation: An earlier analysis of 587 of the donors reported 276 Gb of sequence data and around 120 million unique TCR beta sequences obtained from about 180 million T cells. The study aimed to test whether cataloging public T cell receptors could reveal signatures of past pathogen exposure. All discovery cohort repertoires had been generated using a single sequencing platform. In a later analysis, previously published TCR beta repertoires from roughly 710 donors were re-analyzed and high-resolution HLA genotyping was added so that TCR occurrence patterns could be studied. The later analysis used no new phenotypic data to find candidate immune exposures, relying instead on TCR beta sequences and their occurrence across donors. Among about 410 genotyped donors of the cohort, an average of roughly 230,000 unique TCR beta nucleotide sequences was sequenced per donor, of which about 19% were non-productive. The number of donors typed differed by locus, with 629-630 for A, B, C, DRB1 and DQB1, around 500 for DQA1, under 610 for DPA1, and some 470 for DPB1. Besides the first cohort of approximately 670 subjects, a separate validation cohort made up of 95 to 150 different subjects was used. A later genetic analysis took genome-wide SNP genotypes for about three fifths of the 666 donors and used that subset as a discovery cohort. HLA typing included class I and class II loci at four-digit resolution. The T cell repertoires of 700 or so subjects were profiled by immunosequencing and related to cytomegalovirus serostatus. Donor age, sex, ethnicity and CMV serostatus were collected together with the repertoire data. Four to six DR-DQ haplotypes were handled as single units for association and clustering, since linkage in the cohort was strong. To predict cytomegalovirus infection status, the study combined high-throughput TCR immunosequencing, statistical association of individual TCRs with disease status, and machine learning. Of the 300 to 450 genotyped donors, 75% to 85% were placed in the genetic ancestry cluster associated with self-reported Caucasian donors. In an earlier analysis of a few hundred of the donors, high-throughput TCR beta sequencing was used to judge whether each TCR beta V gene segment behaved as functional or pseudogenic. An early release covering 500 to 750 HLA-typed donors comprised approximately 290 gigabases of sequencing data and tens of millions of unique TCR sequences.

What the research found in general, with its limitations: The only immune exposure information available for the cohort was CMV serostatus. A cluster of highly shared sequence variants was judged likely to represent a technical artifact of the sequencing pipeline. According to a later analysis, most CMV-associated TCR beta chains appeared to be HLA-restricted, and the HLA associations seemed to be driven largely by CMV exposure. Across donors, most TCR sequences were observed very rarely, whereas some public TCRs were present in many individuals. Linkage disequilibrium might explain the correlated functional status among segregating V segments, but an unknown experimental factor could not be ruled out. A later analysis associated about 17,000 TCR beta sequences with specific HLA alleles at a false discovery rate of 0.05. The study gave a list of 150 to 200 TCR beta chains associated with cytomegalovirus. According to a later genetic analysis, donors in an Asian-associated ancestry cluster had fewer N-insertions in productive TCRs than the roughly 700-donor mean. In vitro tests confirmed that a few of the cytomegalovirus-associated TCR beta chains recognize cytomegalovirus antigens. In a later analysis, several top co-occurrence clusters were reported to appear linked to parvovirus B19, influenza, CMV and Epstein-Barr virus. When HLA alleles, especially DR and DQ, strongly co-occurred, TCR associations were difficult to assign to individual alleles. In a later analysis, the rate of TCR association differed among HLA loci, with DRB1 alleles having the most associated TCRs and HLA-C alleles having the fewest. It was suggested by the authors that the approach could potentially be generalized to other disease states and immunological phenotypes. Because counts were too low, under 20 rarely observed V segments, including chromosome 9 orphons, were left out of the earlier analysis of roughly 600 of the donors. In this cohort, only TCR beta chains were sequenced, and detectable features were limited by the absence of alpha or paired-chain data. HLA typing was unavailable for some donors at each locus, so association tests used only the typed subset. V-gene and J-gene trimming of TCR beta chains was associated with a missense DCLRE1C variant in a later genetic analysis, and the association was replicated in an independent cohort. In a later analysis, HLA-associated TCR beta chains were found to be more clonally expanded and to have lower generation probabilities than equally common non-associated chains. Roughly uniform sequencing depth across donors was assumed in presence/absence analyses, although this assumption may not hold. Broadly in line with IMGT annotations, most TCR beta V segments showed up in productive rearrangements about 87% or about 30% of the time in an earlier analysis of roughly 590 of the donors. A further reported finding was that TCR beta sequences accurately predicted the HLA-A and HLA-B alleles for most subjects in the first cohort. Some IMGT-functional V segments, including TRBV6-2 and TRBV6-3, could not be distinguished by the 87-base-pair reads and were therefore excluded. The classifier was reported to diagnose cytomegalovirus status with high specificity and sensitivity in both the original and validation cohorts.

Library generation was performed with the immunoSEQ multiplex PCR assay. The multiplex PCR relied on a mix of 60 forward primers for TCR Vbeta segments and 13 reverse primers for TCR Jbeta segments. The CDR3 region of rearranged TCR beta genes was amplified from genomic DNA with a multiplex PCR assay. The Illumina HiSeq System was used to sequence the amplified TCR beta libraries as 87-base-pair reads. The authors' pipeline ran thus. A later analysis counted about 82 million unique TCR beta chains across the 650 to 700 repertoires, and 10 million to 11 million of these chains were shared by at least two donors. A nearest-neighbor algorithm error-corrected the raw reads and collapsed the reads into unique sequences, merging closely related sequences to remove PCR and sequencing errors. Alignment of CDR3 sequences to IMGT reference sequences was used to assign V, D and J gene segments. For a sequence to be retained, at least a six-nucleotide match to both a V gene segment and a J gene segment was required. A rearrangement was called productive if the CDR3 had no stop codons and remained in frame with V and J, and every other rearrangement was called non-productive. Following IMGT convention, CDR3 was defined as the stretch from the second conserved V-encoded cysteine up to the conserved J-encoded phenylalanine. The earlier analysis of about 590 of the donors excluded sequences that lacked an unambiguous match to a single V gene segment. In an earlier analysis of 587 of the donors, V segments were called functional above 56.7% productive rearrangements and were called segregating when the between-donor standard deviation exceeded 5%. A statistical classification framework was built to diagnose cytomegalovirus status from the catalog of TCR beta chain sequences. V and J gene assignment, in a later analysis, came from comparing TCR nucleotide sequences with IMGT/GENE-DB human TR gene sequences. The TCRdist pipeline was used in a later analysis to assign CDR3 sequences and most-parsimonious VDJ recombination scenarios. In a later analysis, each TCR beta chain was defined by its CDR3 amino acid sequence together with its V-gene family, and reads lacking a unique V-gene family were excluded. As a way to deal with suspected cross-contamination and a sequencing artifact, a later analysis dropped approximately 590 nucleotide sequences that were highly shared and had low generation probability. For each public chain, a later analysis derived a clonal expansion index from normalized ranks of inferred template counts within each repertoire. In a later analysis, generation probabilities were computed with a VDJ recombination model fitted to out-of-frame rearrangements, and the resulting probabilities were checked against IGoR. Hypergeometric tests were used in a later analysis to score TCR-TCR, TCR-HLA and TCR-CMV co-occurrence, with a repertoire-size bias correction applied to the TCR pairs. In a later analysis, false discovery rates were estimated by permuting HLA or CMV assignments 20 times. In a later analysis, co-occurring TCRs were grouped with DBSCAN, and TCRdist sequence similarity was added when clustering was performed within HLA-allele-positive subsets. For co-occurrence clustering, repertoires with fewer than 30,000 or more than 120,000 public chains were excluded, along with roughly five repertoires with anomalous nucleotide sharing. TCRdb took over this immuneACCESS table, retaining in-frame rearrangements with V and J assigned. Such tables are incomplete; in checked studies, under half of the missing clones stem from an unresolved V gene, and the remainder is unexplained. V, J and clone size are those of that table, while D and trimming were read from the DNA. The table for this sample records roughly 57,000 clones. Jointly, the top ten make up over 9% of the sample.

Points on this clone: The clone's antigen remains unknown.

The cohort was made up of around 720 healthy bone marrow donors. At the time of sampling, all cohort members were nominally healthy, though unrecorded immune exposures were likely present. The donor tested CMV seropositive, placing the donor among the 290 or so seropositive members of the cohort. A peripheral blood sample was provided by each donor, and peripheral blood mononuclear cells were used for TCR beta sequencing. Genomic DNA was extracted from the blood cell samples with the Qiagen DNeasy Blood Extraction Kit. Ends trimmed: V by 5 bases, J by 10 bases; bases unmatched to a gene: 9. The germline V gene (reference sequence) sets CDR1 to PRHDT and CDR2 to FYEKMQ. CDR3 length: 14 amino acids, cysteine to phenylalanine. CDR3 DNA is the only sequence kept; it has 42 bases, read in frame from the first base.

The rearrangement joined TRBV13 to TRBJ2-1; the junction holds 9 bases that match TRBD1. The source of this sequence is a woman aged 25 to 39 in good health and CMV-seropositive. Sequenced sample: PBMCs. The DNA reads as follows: TGTGCCAGCAGCCCACGGGACAGGGAATGGGAGCAGTTCTTC. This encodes CASSPRDREWEQFF.